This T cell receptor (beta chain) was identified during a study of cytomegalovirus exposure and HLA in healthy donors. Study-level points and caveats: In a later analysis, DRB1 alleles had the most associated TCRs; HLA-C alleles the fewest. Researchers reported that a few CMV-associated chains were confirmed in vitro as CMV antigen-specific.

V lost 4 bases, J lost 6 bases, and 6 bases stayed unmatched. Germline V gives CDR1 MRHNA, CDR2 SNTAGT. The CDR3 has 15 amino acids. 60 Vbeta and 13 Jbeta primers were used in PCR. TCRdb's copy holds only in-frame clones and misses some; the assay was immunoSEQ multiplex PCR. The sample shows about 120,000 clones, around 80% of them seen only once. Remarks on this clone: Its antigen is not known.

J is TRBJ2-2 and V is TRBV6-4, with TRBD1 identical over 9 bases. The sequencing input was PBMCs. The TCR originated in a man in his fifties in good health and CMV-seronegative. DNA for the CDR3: TGTGCCAGCAGTGTTGGGACAGGGTCGTCCGGGGAGCTGTTTTTT. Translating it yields CASSVGTGSSGELFF.